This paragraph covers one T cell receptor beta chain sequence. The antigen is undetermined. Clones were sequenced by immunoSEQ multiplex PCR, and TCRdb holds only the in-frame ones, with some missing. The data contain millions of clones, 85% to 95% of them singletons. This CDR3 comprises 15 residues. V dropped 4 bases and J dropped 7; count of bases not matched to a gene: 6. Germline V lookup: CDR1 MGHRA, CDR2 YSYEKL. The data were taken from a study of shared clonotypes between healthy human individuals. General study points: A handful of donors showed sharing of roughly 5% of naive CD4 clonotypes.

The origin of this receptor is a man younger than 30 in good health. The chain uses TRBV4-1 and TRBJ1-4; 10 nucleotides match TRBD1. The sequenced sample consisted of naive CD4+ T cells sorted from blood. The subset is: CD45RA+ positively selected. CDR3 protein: CASSLAGTGVEKLFF. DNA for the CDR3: TGCGCCAGCAGCCTCGCTGGGACAGGGGTTGAAAAACTGTTTTTT.